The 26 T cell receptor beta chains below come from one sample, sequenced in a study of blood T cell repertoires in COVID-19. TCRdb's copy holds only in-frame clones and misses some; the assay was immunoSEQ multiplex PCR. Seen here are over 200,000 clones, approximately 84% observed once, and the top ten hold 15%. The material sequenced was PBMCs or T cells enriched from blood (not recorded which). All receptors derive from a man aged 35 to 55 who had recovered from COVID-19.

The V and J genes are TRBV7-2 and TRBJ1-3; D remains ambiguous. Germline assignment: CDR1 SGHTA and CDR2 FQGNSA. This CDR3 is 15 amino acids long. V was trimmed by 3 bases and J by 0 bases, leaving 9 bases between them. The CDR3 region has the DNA TGTGCCAGCAGCTTTCACTCCCTCTCTGGAAACACCATATATTTT. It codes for CASSFHSLSGNTIYF. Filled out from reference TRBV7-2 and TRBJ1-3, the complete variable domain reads GAGVSQSPSNKVTEKGKDVELRCDPISGHTALYWYRQSLGQGLEFLIYFQGNSAPDKSGLPSDRFSAERTGGSVSTLTIQRTQQEDSAVYLCASSFHSLSGNTIYFGEGSWLTVV.

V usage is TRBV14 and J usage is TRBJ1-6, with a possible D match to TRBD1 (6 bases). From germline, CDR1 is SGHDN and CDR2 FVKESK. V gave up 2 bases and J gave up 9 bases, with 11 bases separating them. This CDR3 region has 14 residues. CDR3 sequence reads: CASSQLGGVSPLHF. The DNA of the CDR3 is TGTGCCAGCAGCCAATTAGGGGGTGTTTCACCCCTCCACTTT.

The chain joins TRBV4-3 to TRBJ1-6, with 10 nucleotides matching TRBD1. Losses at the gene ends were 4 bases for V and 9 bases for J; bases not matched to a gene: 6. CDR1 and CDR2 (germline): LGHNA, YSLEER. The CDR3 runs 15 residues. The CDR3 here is CASSPRTGGISPLHF. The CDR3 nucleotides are TGCGCCAGCAGCCCTAGGACAGGGGGAATTTCACCCCTCCACTTT.

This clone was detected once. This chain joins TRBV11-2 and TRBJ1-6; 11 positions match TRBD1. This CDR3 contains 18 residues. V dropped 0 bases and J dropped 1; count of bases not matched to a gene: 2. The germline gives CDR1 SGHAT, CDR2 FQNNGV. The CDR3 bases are TGTGCCAGCAGCTTAGACCGGGACAGGGGGTCCTATAATTCACCCCTCCACTTT. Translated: CASSLDRDRGSYNSPLHF. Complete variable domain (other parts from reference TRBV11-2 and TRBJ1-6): EAGVAQSPRYKIIEKRQSVAFWCNPISGHATLYWYQQILGQGPKLLIQFQNNGVVDDSQLPKDRFSAERLKGVDSTLKIQPAKLEDSAVYLCASSLDRDRGSYNSPLHFGNGTRLTVT.

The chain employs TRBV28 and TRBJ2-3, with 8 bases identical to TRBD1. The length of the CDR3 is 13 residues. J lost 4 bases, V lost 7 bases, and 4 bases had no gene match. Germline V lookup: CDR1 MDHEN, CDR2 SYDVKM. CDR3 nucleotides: TGTGCCAGCAACTTACAGGGGGCAGATACGCAGTATTTT. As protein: CASNLQGADTQYF.

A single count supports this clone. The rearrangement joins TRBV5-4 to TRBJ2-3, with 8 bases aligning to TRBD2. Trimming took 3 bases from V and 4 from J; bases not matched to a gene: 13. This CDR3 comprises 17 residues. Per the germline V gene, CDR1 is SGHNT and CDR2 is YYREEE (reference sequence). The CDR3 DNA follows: TGTGCCAGCAGCTCCCGTTTTTTTTCGGGAGGGTCAGATACGCAGTATTTT. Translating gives CASSSRFFSGGSDTQYF.

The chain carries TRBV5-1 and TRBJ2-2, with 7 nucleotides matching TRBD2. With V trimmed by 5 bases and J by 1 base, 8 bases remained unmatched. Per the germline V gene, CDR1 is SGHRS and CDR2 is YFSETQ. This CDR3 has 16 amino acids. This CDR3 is CASSISPGGNTGELFF. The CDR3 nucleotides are TGCGCCAGCAGTATATCCCCGGGAGGGAACACCGGGGAGCTGTTTTTT. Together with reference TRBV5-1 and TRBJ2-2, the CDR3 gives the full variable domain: KAGVTQTPRYLIKTRGQQVTLSCSPISGHRSVSWYQQTPGQGLQFLFEYFSETQRNKGNFPGRFSGRQFSNSRSEMNVSTLELGDSALYLCASSISPGGNTGELFFGEGSRLTVL.

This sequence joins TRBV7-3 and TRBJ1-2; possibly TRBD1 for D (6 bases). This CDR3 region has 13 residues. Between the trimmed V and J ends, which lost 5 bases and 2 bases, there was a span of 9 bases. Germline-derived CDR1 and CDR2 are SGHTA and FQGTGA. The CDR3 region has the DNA TGTGCCAGCAGCGTCGACAGGAACTATGGCTACACCTTC. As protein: CASSVDRNYGYTF.

This chain's CDR3 is CASSLSGVLQPQHF. CDR3 in DNA: TGTGCCAGCAGTTTATCAGGGGTGTTGCAGCCCCAGCATTTT. The chain links TRBV28 to TRBJ1-5; the D gene is possibly TRBD1 (6 bases). Germline values: CDR1 MDHEN, CDR2 SYDVKM. V gave up 1 base and J gave up 7 bases, with 11 bases separating them. This CDR3 has 14 residues.

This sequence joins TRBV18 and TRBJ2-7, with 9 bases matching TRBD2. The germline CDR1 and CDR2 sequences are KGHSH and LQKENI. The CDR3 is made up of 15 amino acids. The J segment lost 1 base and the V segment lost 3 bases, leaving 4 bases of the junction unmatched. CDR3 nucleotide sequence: TGTGCCAGCTCACCCGGAGGACTAGCGTCCTACGAGCAGTACTTC. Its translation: CASSPGGLASYEQYF.

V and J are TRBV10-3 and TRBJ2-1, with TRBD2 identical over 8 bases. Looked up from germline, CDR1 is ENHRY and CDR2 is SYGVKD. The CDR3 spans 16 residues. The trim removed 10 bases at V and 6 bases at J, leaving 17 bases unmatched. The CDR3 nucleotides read TGTGCCACCCCGTCCAAATCCACTAGCGGAAGCAATGAGCAGTTCTTC. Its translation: CATPSKSTSGSNEQFF.

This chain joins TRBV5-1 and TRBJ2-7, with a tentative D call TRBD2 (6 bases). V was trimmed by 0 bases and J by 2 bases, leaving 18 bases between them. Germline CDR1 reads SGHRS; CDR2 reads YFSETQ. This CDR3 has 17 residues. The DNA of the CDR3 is TGCGCCAGCAGCTTGGCACAGTACGGGAGAGGAACCTACGAGCAGTACTTC. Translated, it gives CASSLAQYGRGTYEQYF.

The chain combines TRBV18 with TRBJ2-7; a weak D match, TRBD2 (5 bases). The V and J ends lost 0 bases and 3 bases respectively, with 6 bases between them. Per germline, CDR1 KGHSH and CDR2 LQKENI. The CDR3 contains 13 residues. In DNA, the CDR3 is TGTGCCAGCTCACCACCAGGACTCTACGAGCAGTACTTC. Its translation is CASSPPGLYEQYF.

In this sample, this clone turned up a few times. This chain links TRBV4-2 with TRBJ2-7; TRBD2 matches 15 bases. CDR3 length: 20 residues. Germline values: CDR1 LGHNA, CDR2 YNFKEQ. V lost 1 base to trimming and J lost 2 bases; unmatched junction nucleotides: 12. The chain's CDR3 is CASSQGKTGTSGGSPYEQYF. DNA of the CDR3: TGTGCCAGCAGCCAAGGGAAAACCGGGACTAGCGGGGGGTCCCCCTACGAGCAGTACTTC.

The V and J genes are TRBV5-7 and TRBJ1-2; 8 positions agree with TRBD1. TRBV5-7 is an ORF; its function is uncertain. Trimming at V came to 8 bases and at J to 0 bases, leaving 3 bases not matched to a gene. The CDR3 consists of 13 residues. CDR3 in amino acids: CASPRGPNYGYTF. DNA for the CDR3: TGTGCCAGTCCCAGGGGGCCTAACTATGGCTACACCTTC.

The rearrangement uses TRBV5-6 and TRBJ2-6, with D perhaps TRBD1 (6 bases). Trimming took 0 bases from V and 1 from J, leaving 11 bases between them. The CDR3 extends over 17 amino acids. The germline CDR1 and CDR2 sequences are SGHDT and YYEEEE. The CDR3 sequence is CASSLGGLPSGANVLTF. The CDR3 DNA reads TGTGCCAGCAGCTTGGGGGGGCTTCCGTCTGGGGCCAACGTCCTGACTTTC.

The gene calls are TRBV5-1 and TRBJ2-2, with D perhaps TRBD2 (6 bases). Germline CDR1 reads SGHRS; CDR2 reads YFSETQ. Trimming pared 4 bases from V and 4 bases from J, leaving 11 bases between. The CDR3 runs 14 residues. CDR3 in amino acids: CASSVSGGTGELFF. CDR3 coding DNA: TGCGCCAGCAGCGTCTCCGGGGGCACCGGGGAGCTGTTTTTT.

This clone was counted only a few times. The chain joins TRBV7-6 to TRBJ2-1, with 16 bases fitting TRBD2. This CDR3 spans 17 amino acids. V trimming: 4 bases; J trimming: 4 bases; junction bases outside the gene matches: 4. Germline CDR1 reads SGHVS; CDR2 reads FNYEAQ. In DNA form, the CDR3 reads TGTGCCAGCAGCTCGGGACTAGCGGGGGGGCTGTACAATGAGCAGTTCTTC. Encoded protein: CASSSGLAGGLYNEQFF.

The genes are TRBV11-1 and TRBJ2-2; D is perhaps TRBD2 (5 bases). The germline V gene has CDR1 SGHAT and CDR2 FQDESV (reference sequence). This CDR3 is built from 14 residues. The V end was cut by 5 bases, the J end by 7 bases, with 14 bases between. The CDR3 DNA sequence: TGTGCCAGCAGCCTGTCTAGCTTCGGCGGGGAGCTGTTTTTT. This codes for CASSLSSFGGELFF. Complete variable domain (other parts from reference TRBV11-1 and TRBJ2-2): EAEVAQSPRYKITEKSQAVAFWCDPISGHATLYWYRQILGQGPELLVQFQDESVVDDSQLPKDRFSAERLKGVDSTLKIQPAELGDSAMYLCASSLSSFGGELFFGEGSRLTVL.

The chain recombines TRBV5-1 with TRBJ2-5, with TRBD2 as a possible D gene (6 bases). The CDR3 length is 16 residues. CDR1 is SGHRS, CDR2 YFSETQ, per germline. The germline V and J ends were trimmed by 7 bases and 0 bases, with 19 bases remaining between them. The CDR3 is CASRRQSGGYQETQYF. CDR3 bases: TGCGCCAGCCGACGTCAGAGCGGAGGGTACCAAGAGACCCAGTACTTC.

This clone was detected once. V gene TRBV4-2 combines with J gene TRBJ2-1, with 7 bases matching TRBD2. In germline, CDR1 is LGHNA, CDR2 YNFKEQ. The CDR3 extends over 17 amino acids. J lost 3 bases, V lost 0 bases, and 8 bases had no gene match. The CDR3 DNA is TGTGCCAGCAGCCAAGATGCCGATAGGACTAGCTACAATGAGCAGTTCTTC. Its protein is CASSQDADRTSYNEQFF.

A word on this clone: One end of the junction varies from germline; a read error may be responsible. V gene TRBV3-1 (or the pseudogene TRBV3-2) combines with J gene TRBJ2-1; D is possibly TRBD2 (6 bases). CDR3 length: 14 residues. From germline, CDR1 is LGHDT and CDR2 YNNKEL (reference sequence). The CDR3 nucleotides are TGTGCCAGCAACCAACCCGGACTAACTAATGAGCAGTTCTTC. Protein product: CASNQPGLTNEQFF.

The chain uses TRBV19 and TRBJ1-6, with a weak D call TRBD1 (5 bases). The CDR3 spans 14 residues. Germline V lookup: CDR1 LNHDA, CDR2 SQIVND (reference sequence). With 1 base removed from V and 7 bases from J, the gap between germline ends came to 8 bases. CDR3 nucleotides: TGTGCCAGTAGTATAGTGGCAGGGAATTCACCCCTCCACTTT. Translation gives CASSIVAGNSPLHF.

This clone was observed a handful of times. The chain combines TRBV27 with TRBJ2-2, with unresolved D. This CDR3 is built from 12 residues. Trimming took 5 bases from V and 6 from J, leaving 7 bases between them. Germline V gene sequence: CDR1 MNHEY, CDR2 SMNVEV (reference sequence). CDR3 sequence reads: CASSLLAGELFF. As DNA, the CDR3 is TGTGCCAGCAGTCTTTTAGCCGGGGAGCTGTTTTTT.

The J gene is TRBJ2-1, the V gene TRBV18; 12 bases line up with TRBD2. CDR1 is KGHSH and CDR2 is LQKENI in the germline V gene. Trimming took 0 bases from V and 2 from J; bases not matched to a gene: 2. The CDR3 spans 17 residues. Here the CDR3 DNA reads TGTGCCAGCTCACCACCGGCTAGCGGGAGGGCCTACAATGAGCAGTTCTTC. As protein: CASSPPASGRAYNEQFF. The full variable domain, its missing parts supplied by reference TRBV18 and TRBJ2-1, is NAGVMQNPRHLVRRRGQEARLRCSPMKGHSHVYWYRQLPEEGLKFMVYLQKENIIDESGMPKERFSAEFPKEGPSILRIQQVVRGDSAAYFCASSPPASGRAYNEQFFGPGTRLTVL.

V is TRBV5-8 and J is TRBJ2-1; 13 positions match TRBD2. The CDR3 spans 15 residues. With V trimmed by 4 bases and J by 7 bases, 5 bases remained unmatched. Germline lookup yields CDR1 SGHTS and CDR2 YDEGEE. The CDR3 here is CASSRTSGGPNEQFF. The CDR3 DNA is TGTGCCAGCAGCCGGACTAGCGGGGGCCCTAATGAGCAGTTCTTC.